These T cell receptor beta chains were read from a single sample in a study of post-analysis software for immune sequencing data. Using its own MiXCR run on the PCR reads, TCRdb lists one record per CDR3 protein. The sample records fewer than 700,000 distinct CDR3 sequences, roughly two fifths being singletons. Sequences were obtained from blood. The receptors derive from a girl between 5 and 17 years old with multiple sclerosis. The CDR3 runs from the conserved cysteine through the conserved F or W. The D gene is left open where the match is weak. Size tells how often a clone was seen (once, few, many) or the class of an expanded clone, and some rows leave it out.

d_gene: TRBD2; v_gene: TRBV24-1; j_gene: TRBJ2-1; abundance: .; CDR3aa: CATSDLAGGQFF; CDR3nt: TGTGCCACCAGTGATTTAGCGGGGGGGCAGTTCTTC
d_gene: .; v_gene: TRBV9; j_gene: TRBJ2-7; abundance: few; CDR3aa: CASSVTGTSYEQYF; CDR3nt: TGTGCCAGCAGCGTCACCGGGACTTCCTACGAGCAGTACTTC
d_gene: .; v_gene: TRBV29-1; j_gene: TRBJ2-1; abundance: .; CDR3aa: CSVEDRMGGWPLDEQFF; CDR3nt: TGCAGCGTTGAAGATCGAATGGGCGGGTGGCCCCTCGATGAGCAGTTCTTC
d_gene: .; v_gene: TRBV20-1; j_gene: TRBJ2-5; abundance: .; CDR3aa: CSASSRSRRAETQYF; CDR3nt: TGCAGTGCTAGTAGTCGCTCGAGACGTGCGGAGACCCAGTACTTC
d_gene: .; v_gene: TRBV4-1; j_gene: TRBJ1-2; abundance: .; CDR3aa: CASSHSSNYGYTF; CDR3nt: TGCGCCAGCAGCCACAGCAGTAACTATGGCTACACCTTC
d_gene: .; v_gene: TRBV11-2; j_gene: TRBJ1-1; abundance: few; CDR3aa: CASSLDGPGNTEAFF; CDR3nt: TGTGCCAGCAGCTTAGACGGTCCCGGGAACACTGAAGCTTTCTTT
d_gene: TRBD1; v_gene: TRBV12-3/TRBV12-4; j_gene: TRBJ2-1; abundance: .; CDR3aa: CASSSNRGFSNEQFF; CDR3nt: TGTGCCAGCAGTTCGAACAGGGGGTTTTCCAATGAGCAGTTCTTC
d_gene: TRBD1; v_gene: TRBV7-9; j_gene: TRBJ1-6; abundance: few; CDR3aa: CASRPGQNSPLHF; CDR3nt: TGTGCCAGCAGGCCGGGACAGAATTCACCCCTCCACTTT
d_gene: .; v_gene: TRBV6-6; j_gene: TRBJ2-7; abundance: .; CDR3aa: CASSYKRAYEQYF; CDR3nt: TGTGCCAGCAGCTACAAGAGAGCCTACGAGCAGTACTTC
d_gene: .; v_gene: TRBV20-1; j_gene: TRBJ2-7; abundance: .; CDR3aa: CSAFQGGDITREQYF; CDR3nt: TGCAGTGCTTTCCAGGGGGGGGACATTACGCGGGAACAGTACTTC
d_gene: .; v_gene: TRBV5-1; j_gene: TRBJ2-5; abundance: .; CDR3aa: CASSLEPFSQETQYF; CDR3nt: TGCGCCAGCAGCTTGGAACCGTTCAGCCAAGAGACCCAGTACTTC
d_gene: TRBD2; v_gene: TRBV5-4; j_gene: TRBJ2-1; abundance: .; CDR3aa: CASSMGLVRNSNEQFF; CDR3nt: TGTGCCAGCAGCATGGGACTAGTTAGGAACTCAAATGAGCAGTTCTTC
d_gene: TRBD2; v_gene: TRBV11-2; j_gene: TRBJ2-3; abundance: .; CDR3aa: CASSFSGGFSTDTQYF; CDR3nt: TGTGCCAGCAGCTTTAGCGGGGGGTTTAGCACAGATACGCAGTATTTT
d_gene: TRBD1; v_gene: TRBV6-1; j_gene: TRBJ2-7; abundance: few; CDR3aa: CASSRGQEYEQYF; CDR3nt: TGTGCCAGCAGCCGGGGACAGGAGTACGAGCAGTACTTC
d_gene: TRBD2; v_gene: TRBV3-1; j_gene: TRBJ2-3; abundance: few; CDR3aa: CASSQASGNAQYF; CDR3nt: TGTGCCAGCAGCCAGGCTAGCGGGAATGCGCAGTATTTT
d_gene: TRBD2; v_gene: TRBV29-1; j_gene: TRBJ2-7; abundance: .; CDR3aa: CSVPGTSGRGEQYF; CDR3nt: TGCAGCGTCCCGGGGACTAGCGGGAGAGGCGAGCAGTACTTC
d_gene: .; v_gene: TRBV20-1; j_gene: TRBJ2-1; abundance: few; CDR3aa: CNADGQYNEQFF; CDR3nt: TGCAATGCGGACGGACAGTACAATGAGCAGTTCTTC
d_gene: .; v_gene: TRBV10-3; j_gene: TRBJ1-1; abundance: .; CDR3aa: CASLDSVNTEAFF; CDR3nt: TGTGCCAGCTTGGACAGCGTAAACACTGAAGCTTTCTTT
d_gene: .; v_gene: TRBV29-1; j_gene: TRBJ2-1; abundance: many; CDR3aa: CSALLVGTKQFF; CDR3nt: TGCAGCGCTCTCCTAGTGGGTACTAAGCAGTTCTTC
d_gene: TRBD1; v_gene: TRBV7-8; j_gene: TRBJ2-7; abundance: .; CDR3aa: CASIPRRDRVYEQYF; CDR3nt: TGTGCCAGCATCCCCCGCCGGGACAGGGTTTACGAGCAGTACTTC
d_gene: .; v_gene: TRBV10-3; j_gene: TRBJ1-2; abundance: .; CDR3aa: CAISETKNGYTF; CDR3nt: TGTGCCATCAGTGAGACGAAGAATGGCTACACCTTC
d_gene: .; v_gene: TRBV12-3/TRBV12-4; j_gene: TRBJ2-7; abundance: .; CDR3aa: CASSLDPGPYEQYF; CDR3nt: TGTGCCAGCAGTTTGGACCCTGGGCCCTACGAGCAGTACTTC
d_gene: .; v_gene: TRBV12-3/TRBV12-4; j_gene: TRBJ1-4; abundance: .; CDR3aa: CASSFLKEDEKLFF; CDR3nt: TGTGCCAGCAGTTTTCTGAAGGAGGATGAAAAACTGTTTTTT
d_gene: .; v_gene: TRBV11-3; j_gene: TRBJ2-7; abundance: few; CDR3aa: CASSWIGGINSYEQYF; CDR3nt: TGTGCCAGCAGCTGGATAGGGGGTATAAACTCCTACGAGCAGTACTTC
d_gene: .; v_gene: TRBV6-1; j_gene: TRBJ2-1; abundance: once; CDR3aa: CASSLDWIGEQFF; CDR3nt: TGTGCCAGCAGTCTGGATTGGATAGGTGAGCAGTTCTTC
d_gene: .; v_gene: TRBV29-1; j_gene: TRBJ2-3; abundance: .; CDR3aa: CSVDARESSRTDTQYF; CDR3nt: TGCAGCGTTGACGCCCGAGAATCTTCGCGCACAGATACGCAGTATTTT
d_gene: TRBD2; v_gene: TRBV6-4; j_gene: TRBJ2-1; abundance: few; CDR3aa: CASREGLAGYSEQFF; CDR3nt: TGTGCCAGCAGAGAGGGACTAGCGGGGTACAGTGAGCAGTTCTTC
d_gene: TRBD2; v_gene: TRBV9; j_gene: TRBJ2-5; abundance: .; CDR3aa: CASSSSGLAGQETQYF; CDR3nt: TGTGCCAGCAGCTCCTCGGGACTAGCTGGCCAAGAGACCCAGTACTTC
d_gene: .; v_gene: TRBV12-3/TRBV12-4; j_gene: TRBJ2-5; abundance: .; CDR3aa: CASRAGKSETQYF; CDR3nt: TGTGCCAGCAGGGCGGGCAAGTCTGAGACCCAGTACTTC
d_gene: .; v_gene: TRBV12-3/TRBV12-4; j_gene: TRBJ2-2; abundance: .; CDR3aa: CASSLSFHTGELFF; CDR3nt: TGTGCCAGCAGTTTATCTTTTCACACCGGGGAGCTGTTTTTT
d_gene: .; v_gene: TRBV7-9; j_gene: TRBJ2-7; abundance: .; CDR3aa: CASSLATYYEQYF; CDR3nt: TGTGCCAGCAGCTTAGCCACATACTACGAGCAGTACTTC
d_gene: .; v_gene: TRBV20-1; j_gene: TRBJ2-7; abundance: .; CDR3aa: CSVTPNYRGLYEQYF; CDR3nt: TGCAGTGTTACGCCTAATTACAGGGGACTCTACGAGCAGTACTTC
d_gene: TRBD2; v_gene: TRBV5-1; j_gene: TRBJ2-3; abundance: .; CDR3aa: CASSLDVAGGTDTQYF; CDR3nt: TGCGCCAGCAGCTTGGATGTAGCGGGAGGCACAGATACGCAGTATTTT
d_gene: TRBD2; v_gene: TRBV10-3; j_gene: TRBJ2-1; abundance: .; CDR3aa: CAISESRMAGGPSNEQFF; CDR3nt: TGTGCCATCAGTGAGTCGAGAATGGCGGGAGGGCCGAGTAATGAGCAGTTCTTC
d_gene: .; v_gene: TRBV4-1; j_gene: TRBJ1-2; abundance: few; CDR3aa: CASSQPGRVDGYTF; CDR3nt: TGCGCCAGCAGCCAACCTGGTCGTGTGGATGGCTACACCTTC
d_gene: .; v_gene: TRBV6-5; j_gene: TRBJ1-2; abundance: .; CDR3aa: CASTLGGYYGYTF; CDR3nt: TGTGCCAGCACCTTGGGGGGGTACTATGGCTACACCTTC
d_gene: .; v_gene: TRBV12-3/TRBV12-4; j_gene: TRBJ1-6; abundance: .; CDR3aa: CASGSKGSPLHF; CDR3nt: TGTGCCAGCGGGTCTAAGGGTTCACCCCTCCACTTT
d_gene: .; v_gene: TRBV12-3/TRBV12-4; j_gene: TRBJ1-5; abundance: .; CDR3aa: CASSFTQGGGQPQHF; CDR3nt: TGTGCCAGCAGTTTTACACAGGGTGGAGGTCAGCCCCAGCATTTT
d_gene: TRBD1; v_gene: TRBV6-6; j_gene: TRBJ1-1; abundance: .; CDR3aa: CASSYLYRDSQRAFF; CDR3nt: TGTGCCAGCAGTTACCTGTACCGGGACAGCCAAAGGGCTTTCTTT
d_gene: .; v_gene: TRBV29-1; j_gene: TRBJ1-2; abundance: once; CDR3aa: CSPGGGYTF; CDR3nt: TGCAGCCCTGGCGGTGGCTACACCTTC
d_gene: .; v_gene: TRBV4-1; j_gene: TRBJ1-2; abundance: once; CDR3aa: CASSQVRTDGYTF; CDR3nt: TGCGCCAGCAGCCAAGTTCGGACAGATGGCTACACCTTC
d_gene: .; v_gene: TRBV7-8; j_gene: TRBJ2-7; abundance: .; CDR3aa: CASSLVGRGEYEQYF; CDR3nt: TGTGCCAGCAGCTTAGTTGGCAGGGGGGAGTACGAGCAGTACTTC
d_gene: .; v_gene: TRBV20-1; j_gene: TRBJ2-1; abundance: few; CDR3aa: CSAREAGPYNEQFF; CDR3nt: TGCAGTGCTAGAGAGGCGGGACCCTACAATGAGCAGTTCTTC